Here is one TCR beta chain with its context. Its recognized antigen is unknown. The read comes to an end 3 residues before the CDR3 does, leaving the germline J gene to fill in the end. The data belong to a study of T cells in women clearing cervical HPV infection listed by TCRdb under 2018. Notes on the research overall: The cases were 25 to 30 women with histologically confirmed HPV16-related CIN3 or worse, and 2 of these cases were invasive cancers. Controls were around 23 women whose single incident HPV16 infection cleared within 12 months without precancer or cancer developing. Blood from cases was collected at the visit where the lesion was first found, while blood from controls was collected once the infection could no longer be detected. For cases, the median interval between lesion detection and blood sampling was roughly 140 days, with an interquartile range of roughly 85 to 210 days. Because only a few women had HLA typing data, the possibility that HLA type acted as a confounder could not be ruled out. An exploratory proof-of-principle case-control study, nested within the Guanacaste HPV Natural History Study in Costa Rica, was conducted to compare TCR repertoires across cervical HPV16 outcomes. Cases were matched to controls by age within five years and by the year the sample was collected. Cases had a median age of about 35 years and controls had a median age of around 41, with no significant differences in baseline characteristics. In the parent cohort, roughly 10,000 women aged 18 or older were enrolled in Guanacaste, Costa Rica, during 1993 to 1994 and were followed for 6 to 7 years. Five blinded duplicates per group were added as quality controls, giving about 60 samples: some 50 participants and ten or so replicates.

Overall study outcomes, separate from this receptor: T-cell numbers per sample were unknown, so richness differences could reflect varying T-cell content rather than repertoire biology. Random forest classifiers combining richness and V gene abundances distinguished cases from controls with an estimated AUC of roughly 0.8. Across sequencing depths, CIN3+ cases showed significantly higher TCR repertoire richness than controls, but evenness did not differ between the groups. The cross-sectional design could not show whether associations preceded infection or resulted from it; effector/memory subsets and HPV-specific T cells were not isolated. Cases had lower TRBV6-7 relative abundance than controls (approximately 0.11% versus 0.16%; Bonferroni P = 0.0008).

The immunoSEQ assay used multiplex PCR to amplify TCR beta CDR3 regions from an average of approximately 1,200 ng of genomic DNA per sample. Primer bias was corrected in the assay by using a complete synthetic TCR repertoire to establish an amplification baseline. The amplicons were sequenced using the Illumina platform. The published analysis was carried out like this. Sequences were error-corrected by clustering with frequency ratios and a modified nearest-neighbor algorithm, then analyzed in the immunoSEQ Analyzer with IMGT gene definitions. At each rarefaction depth, TCR richness and evenness were averaged across 20 rarefaction repeats, and any sample with fewer sequences than the depth was left out. Wilcoxon rank sum tests with FDR correction were used to compare relative abundances of V, D and J genes between the groups. For the blinded duplicates, the intraclass correlation was roughly 96% for TCR richness and averaged about 76% across 70 or so gene segments. TCRdb holds this immuneACCESS table with in-frame rearrangements only. Some clones are missing; in checked studies, unresolved V genes explain under half, and the rest has no known cause. V and J calls and clone size follow that table, whereas D and trimming were derived from the DNA. The sample's own table lists tens of thousands of clones. The ten largest clones capture less than 9.5% of the sample.

Every participant had a single incident cervical HPV16 infection, and women with prevalent HPV16 infections were excluded. Cervical HPV DNA was detected with MY09/MY11 PCR, and genotyping was done with dot-blot hybridization. Fifteen mL of heparinized blood was centrifuged, after which the buffy coat was aliquoted, frozen at -30 degrees C, and then stored at -80 degrees C. QIAGEN kits were used to extract genomic DNA from buffy coat specimens. From its cysteine to its phenylalanine, the CDR3 spans 13 amino acids. The DNA covers only part of the CDR3, 30 bases in frame from base 1. The germline V gene sets CDR1 to ENHRY and CDR2 to SYGVKD.

This receptor chain uses TRBV10-3 and TRBJ2-3, with a tentative D gene TRBD1 over 5 matching bases. The source material was blood buffy coat. This clonotype was sampled from a woman between 18 and 70 years old with a cervical HPV16 infection that either progressed to CIN3+ or cleared (not recorded which). The CDR3 reads as follows: CAISEQGNQPQYF. CDR3 bases read: TGTGCCATCAGTGAGCAGGGTAATCAGCCG.